These 11 T cell receptor beta chains share one sample of origin, sequenced in a study of OX40 agonist ivuxolimab in advanced cancers. This table comes from immunoSEQ multiplex PCR, and its TCRdb copy is limited to in-frame clones, with some not included. Here the sample spans tens of thousands of clones, under 85% being singletons. The sequencing here drew on CD4+ or CD8+ T cells sorted from blood, taken in a trial of the OX40 agonist ivuxolimab. The receptors were gathered from an adult with an advanced solid tumor such as melanoma, head and neck, liver or kidney cancer.

The chain carries TRBV18 and TRBJ2-7, with D unresolved. Per the germline V gene, CDR1 is KGHSH and CDR2 is LQKENI. Trimming stripped 3 bases from V and 3 bases from J, with 6 bases between. The CDR3 runs 12 residues. As DNA, the CDR3 is TGTGCCAGCTCACCCAATAGCTACGAGCAGTACTTC. Protein product: CASSPNSYEQYF.

The genes are TRBV4-3 and TRBJ1-4; D unresolved. The germline V gene has CDR1 LGHNA and CDR2 YSLEER. The CDR3 extends over 15 amino acids. V lost 0 bases and J lost 0, with 5 bases in between. CDR3 protein: CASSQESATNEKLFF. The CDR3 DNA reads TGCGCCAGCAGCCAAGAATCCGCAACTAATGAAAAACTGTTTTTT.

This chain uses TRBV5-4 with TRBJ1-5; D may be TRBD1 (5 bases). V was clipped by 1 base and J by 0 bases, with 11 bases between them. The CDR3 runs to 16 residues. Germline V gene sequence: CDR1 SGHNT, CDR2 YYREEE (reference sequence). The CDR3 DNA reads TGTGCCAGCAGCTTGCCCGGGGACTATAGCAATCAGCCCCAGCATTTT. Translation: CASSLPGDYSNQPQHF.

The chain's CDR3 is CASSLRVGVTEQYF. The CDR3 DNA reads as TGTGCCAGCAGCTTACGGGTGGGGGTAACCGAGCAGTACTTC. The V gene is TRBV7-2, the J gene TRBJ2-7; perhaps D is TRBD1 or TRBD2 (5 bases each). This CDR3 region has 14 residues. Germline loops: CDR1 SGHTA, CDR2 FQGNSA. Trimming removed 2 bases at V and 6 bases at J, with 14 bases between.

The rearrangement joins TRBV10-2 to TRBJ2-6; the match to TRBD2 covers 9 bases. V lost 5 bases and J lost 7; bases outside the gene matches: 6. In germline, CDR1 is WSHSY, CDR2 SAAADI. The CDR3 spans 15 residues. The DNA for the CDR3 is TGCGCCAGCAGTTCAGGGACTAGCCGAGCCAACGTCCTGACTTTC. Protein: CASSSGTSRANVLTF.

This chain connects TRBV6-1 to TRBJ1-1, with D perhaps TRBD1 (5 bases). The CDR3 extends over 13 amino acids. The V and J ends lost 2 bases and 1 base respectively, with 5 bases between them. The germline V gene encodes CDR1 MNHNS and CDR2 SASEGT. The chain's CDR3 is CASSEQGNTEAFF. The CDR3 DNA reads as TGTGCCAGCAGTGAACAGGGGAACACTGAAGCTTTCTTT.

This chain connects TRBV14 to TRBJ2-5; unclear D gene. CDR1 SGHDN and CDR2 FVKESK come from the germline V gene. The length of the CDR3 is 13 residues. The V end lost 2 bases, the J end lost 4 bases, and 8 bases lay between the germline ends. CDR3 in amino acids: CASSQNRGETQYF. CDR3 nucleotide sequence: TGTGCCAGCAGCCAAAACAGAGGAGAGACCCAGTACTTC.

The rearrangement joins TRBV5-1 to TRBJ1-2; D might be TRBD1 (6 bases). The CDR3 runs 14 residues. The V end lost 5 bases, the J end lost 0 bases, and 11 bases lay between the germline ends. Germline V gene data show CDR1 as SGHRS and CDR2 as YFSETQ. Written as DNA, the CDR3 is TGCGCCAGCAGTGCGAACAGGGCTAACTATGGCTACACCTTC. Protein: CASSANRANYGYTF.

This chain connects TRBV5-1 to TRBJ2-5, with TRBD2 as a possible D gene (6 bases). Trimming left V 4 bases short and J 2 bases short, with 6 bases between. The CDR3 sequence is 12 residues long. Germline CDR1 and CDR2: SGHRS and YFSETQ. The CDR3 is CASSRGQETQYF. CDR3 nucleotide sequence: TGCGCCAGCAGCCGGGGGCAAGAGACCCAGTACTTC.

V is TRBV27 and J is TRBJ1-2; 10 bases map to TRBD1. From germline, CDR1 is MNHEY and CDR2 SMNVEV (reference sequence). The length of the CDR3 is 15 residues. The J segment lost 3 bases and the V segment lost 5 bases, leaving 6 bases of the junction unmatched. The CDR3 DNA is TGTGCCAGCAGTGGGACAGGGGAGGAGTACTATGGCTACACCTTC. Its protein is CASSGTGEEYYGYTF.

The chain combines TRBV7-2 with TRBJ2-5, with 10 bases lining up with TRBD2. The germline V gene encodes CDR1 SGHTA and CDR2 FQGNSA. V dropped 1 base and J dropped 2; count of bases not matched to a gene: 7. The CDR3 has 17 amino acids. CDR3 nucleotide sequence: TGTGCCAGCAGCTTAGTGGGTAGCGGGGGGTTACAAGAGACCCAGTACTTC. Translating gives CASSLVGSGGLQETQYF.